These 10 T cell receptor beta chains were sequenced from one sample in a study of shared clonotypes between healthy human individuals. Assay: immunoSEQ multiplex PCR; the TCRdb copy retains only in-frame clones and omits some. This table holds some 2.1 million clones, approximately 94% found once. Naive CD8 populations comprised CD45RO-negative cells positively selected for CCR7, excluding terminally differentiated effector memory CD45RA+ cells. Material: naive CD8+ T cells sorted from blood. The source is a man in his late teens or twenties in good health.

The chain employs TRBV14 and TRBJ2-7; 11 bases align to TRBD2. V trimming: 4 bases; J trimming: 2 bases; junction bases outside the gene matches: 7. The length of the CDR3 is 16 residues. The germline CDR1 and CDR2 sequences are SGHDN and FVKESK. The CDR3 coding sequence is TGTGCCAGCAGCCCTTTGACTAGCGGGGAAGCCTACGAGCAGTACTTC. Its translation is CASSPLTSGEAYEQYF.

This rearrangement joins TRBV7-9 to TRBJ1-2; D is unresolved. The CDR3 consists of 16 residues. CDR1 and CDR2 (germline): SEHNR, FQNEAQ (reference sequence). Trimming cost V 2 bases and J 1 base, with 14 bases left between them. This CDR3 reads CASSLKGSSLNYGYTF. CDR3 DNA: TGTGCCAGCAGCTTAAAGGGAAGCAGCCTTAACTATGGCTACACCTTC. The full variable domain, its missing parts supplied by reference TRBV7-9 and TRBJ1-2, is DTGVSQNPRHKITKRGQNVTFRCDPISEHNRLYWYRQTLGQGPEFLTYFQNEAQLEKSRLLSDRFSAERPKGSFSTLEIQRTEQGDSAMYLCASSLKGSSLNYGYTFGSGTRLTVV.

This chain connects TRBV19 to TRBJ1-5; perhaps TRBD1 as D (5 bases). Trimming removed 10 bases from V and 3 bases from J, with 13 bases in between. CDR1 is LNHDA and CDR2 is SQIVND in the germline V gene (reference sequence). The CDR3 loop spans 13 amino acids. DNA of the CDR3: TGTGCCACCAAGAGGGGTTACAATCAGCCCCAGCATTTT. The encoded protein is CATKRGYNQPQHF.

This chain joins TRBV11-2 and TRBJ2-7; 7 nucleotides match TRBD1. The ends lost 4 bases at V and 0 bases at J; junction bases unmatched: 12. The CDR3 runs 17 residues. Germline assignment: CDR1 SGHAT and CDR2 FQNNGV. CDR3 residues: CASSSPPGQQSSYEQYF. The CDR3 DNA is TGTGCCAGCAGCTCCCCCCCGGGACAGCAAAGCTCCTACGAGCAGTACTTC.

V usage is TRBV13 and J usage is TRBJ1-6; D is possibly TRBD1 (6 bases). Per the germline V gene, CDR1 is PRHDT and CDR2 is FYEKMQ (reference sequence). The CDR3 is 15 residues long. The ends were cut back, 5 bases at V and 8 bases at J, with 16 bases in the middle. The CDR3 region is CASSPSQGNYSPLHF. The CDR3, as DNA: TGTGCCAGCAGCCCGAGTCAGGGGAATTATTCACCCCTCCACTTT.

This clone came up once. The chain uses TRBV6-5 and TRBJ1-1, with a possible D match to TRBD1 (6 bases). Germline V gives CDR1 MNHEY, CDR2 SVGAGI. V lost 5 bases and J lost 5, with 15 bases in between. The CDR3 length is 14 residues. CDR3 sequence reads: CASSPGTIGTEAFF. Written as DNA, the CDR3 is TGTGCCAGCAGTCCCGGGACAATCGGGACTGAAGCTTTCTTT.

This sequence joins TRBV5-1 and TRBJ2-1, with a tentative D call TRBD2 (5 bases). Per germline, CDR1 SGHRS and CDR2 YFSETQ. V lost 0 bases and J 5 bases, leaving 12 bases between the germline ends. The CDR3 consists of 15 residues. Here the CDR3 DNA reads TGCGCCAGCAGCTTGGCTGGGAGCTGGGACAATGAGCAGTTCTTC. Translating gives CASSLAGSWDNEQFF.

The chain joins TRBV9 to TRBJ1-5; D might be TRBD1 (6 bases). In germline, CDR1 is SGDLS, CDR2 YYNGEE. V gave up 0 bases and J gave up 5 bases, with 9 bases separating them. This CDR3 is 14 amino acids long. CDR3 coding DNA: TGTGCCAGCAGCGTAGGGGCAGGGGATCAGCCCCAGCATTTT. Protein: CASSVGAGDQPQHF.

Turning to this clone: The same CDR3 is also encoded by other DNA sequences in this sample. This chain joins TRBV5-1 and TRBJ2-7; TRBD2 matches at 10 bases. The CDR3 spans 14 residues. J lost 3 bases, V lost 0 bases, and 0 bases had no gene match. The germline V gene encodes CDR1 SGHRS and CDR2 YFSETQ. The CDR3 region is CASSLGTSGYEQYF. CDR3 nucleotide sequence: TGCGCCAGCAGCTTGGGGACTAGCGGCTACGAGCAGTACTTC.

The chain couples TRBV27 to TRBJ2-1, with a tentative D call TRBD1 (6 bases). CDR3 length: 16 amino acids. Germline lookup yields CDR1 MNHEY and CDR2 SMNVEV (reference sequence). V was cut by 3 bases and J by 0 bases, with 12 bases left in between. This CDR3 reads CASSFPDRSSYNEQFF. CDR3 nucleotide sequence: TGTGCCAGCAGTTTTCCAGACAGGAGCTCCTACAATGAGCAGTTCTTC.